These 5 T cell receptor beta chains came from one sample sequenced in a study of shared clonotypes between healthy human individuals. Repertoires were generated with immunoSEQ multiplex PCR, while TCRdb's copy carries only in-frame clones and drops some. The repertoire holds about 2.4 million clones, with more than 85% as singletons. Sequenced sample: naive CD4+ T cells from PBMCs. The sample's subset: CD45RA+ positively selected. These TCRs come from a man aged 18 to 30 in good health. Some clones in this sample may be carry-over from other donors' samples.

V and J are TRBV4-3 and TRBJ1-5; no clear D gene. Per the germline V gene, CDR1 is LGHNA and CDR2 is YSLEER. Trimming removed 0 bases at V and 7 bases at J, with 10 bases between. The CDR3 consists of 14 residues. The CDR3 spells CASSQEPLEQPQHF. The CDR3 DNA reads TGCGCCAGCAGCCAAGAACCTCTCGAGCAGCCCCAGCATTTT.

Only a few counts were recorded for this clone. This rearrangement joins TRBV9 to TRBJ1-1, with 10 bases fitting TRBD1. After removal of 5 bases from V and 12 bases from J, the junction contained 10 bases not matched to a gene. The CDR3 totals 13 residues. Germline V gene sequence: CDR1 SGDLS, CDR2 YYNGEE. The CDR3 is CASSRRQGASTFF. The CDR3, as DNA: TGTGCCAGCAGTCGTCGACAGGGGGCCTCGACTTTCTTT.

The CDR3 DNA sequence: TGTGCCAGCAGCCTAGGGGCTAGCGGTCTCTGGGATGAGCAGTTCTTC. Translated, it gives CASSLGASGLWDEQFF. The chain links TRBV28 to TRBJ2-1, with 7 bases matching TRBD2. Losses at the gene ends were 6 bases for V and 8 bases for J; bases not matched to a gene: 16. The CDR3 covers 16 residues. CDR1 MDHEN and CDR2 SYDVKM come from the germline V gene.

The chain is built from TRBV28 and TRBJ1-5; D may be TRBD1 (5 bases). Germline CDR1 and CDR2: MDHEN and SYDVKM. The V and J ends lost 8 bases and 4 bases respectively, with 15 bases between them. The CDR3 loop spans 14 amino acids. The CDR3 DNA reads TGTGCCAGCCGACCCCAGGGTAGAAATCAGCCCCAGCATTTT. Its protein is CASRPQGRNQPQHF. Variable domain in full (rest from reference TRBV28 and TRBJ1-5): DVKVTQSSRYLVKRTGEKVFLECVQDMDHENMFWYRQDPGLGLRLIYFSYDVKMKEKGDIPEGYSVSREKKERFSLILESASTNQTSMYLCASRPQGRNQPQHFGDGTRLSIL.

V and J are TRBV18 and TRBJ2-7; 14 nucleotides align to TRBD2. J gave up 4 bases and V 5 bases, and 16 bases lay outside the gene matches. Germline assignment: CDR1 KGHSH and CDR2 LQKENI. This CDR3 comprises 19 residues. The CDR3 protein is CASSTKERLAGGTLYEQYF. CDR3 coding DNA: TGTGCCAGCTCAACGAAAGAGAGACTAGCGGGAGGGACCTTATACGAGCAGTACTTC.